This T cell receptor beta chain was captured by sequencing in a study of CD8 T cells in ankylosing spondylitis. It was by quantitative 5'-RACE with molecular barcodes that TCR beta libraries were made. TCRdb independently ran MiXCR on the 5' RACE reads; one entry per CDR3 protein. Of a few hundred thousand distinct CDR3 sequences listed, 20% to 25% are singletons. The V end lost 3 bases, the J end lost 3 bases, and 15 bases lay between the germline ends. The CDR3 covers 15 residues. The germline V gene has CDR1 KGHSH and CDR2 LQKENI. The table lists this clonotype with a few counts. Its specificity is unknown. Study-wide results and caveats: Disease-linked clones displayed a CD8+ phenotype and appeared relatively rarely in peripheral blood. Ankylosing spondylitis blood appeared to carry a characteristic TCR beta motif of under ten highly homologous variants.

The sequence was collected from a male donor with ankylosing spondylitis. The specimen was blood, either unsorted or a sorted T cell fraction (not recorded which). This chain uses TRBV18 with TRBJ2-7, with a tentative D call TRBD2 (6 bases). CDR3 DNA sequence: TGTGCCAGCTCACCTAGCCCGGGACTGGGCTACGAGCAGTACTTC. It specifies CASSPSPGLGYEQYF.